This TCR beta chain was profiled in a study of blood T cell repertoires in COVID-19. Authors' methods: Estimation of nucleated cell counts relied on the amplification of reference gene primers. Generated by immunoSEQ multiplex PCR, the TCRdb table keeps only in-frame clones and is missing some. V and J calls and clone size follow that table, whereas D and trimming were derived from the DNA. This sample has under 200,000 clones, with around 86% found just once. The material sequenced was peripheral blood. This TCR was sampled from a woman of 80 years or more with COVID-19, enrolled during active disease.

CDR3 protein: CASSLSDRDYGYTF. CDR3 in DNA: TGTGCCAGCAGTCTCAGCGACAGGGACTATGGCTACACCTTC. V gene TRBV28 combines with J gene TRBJ1-2; 7 bases line up with TRBD1. Germline V gene lookup returns CDR1 MDHEN and CDR2 SYDVKM. The CDR3 extends over 14 amino acids. V lost 5 bases and J lost 3; bases outside the gene matches: 6.